The T cell receptor (beta chain) under discussion was sequenced for a study of identifying expanded T cells in peripheral blood. The V end was cut by 6 bases, the J end by 0 bases, with 7 bases between. Per germline, CDR1 LNHDA and CDR2 SQIVND (reference sequence). The CDR3 contains 13 residues. Repertoires were generated with immunoSEQ multiplex PCR, while TCRdb's copy carries only in-frame clones and drops some. Of over 85,000 clones listed, approximately 88% were seen once; the top ten hold around an eighth. This receptor was taken from a person aged 18 to 75 in good health. Sample: blood. The J gene is TRBJ2-3, the V gene TRBV19; D is undetermined. CDR3 sequence: CASRATSTDTQYF. The CDR3 DNA follows: TGTGCCAGTAGGGCTACTAGCACAGATACGCAGTATTTT.